Presented here are 16 T cell receptor beta chains from one specimen sequenced in a study of yellow fever vaccine responses in identical twins. TCRdb reprocessed the RT-PCR reads with MiXCR, giving one entry per CDR3 protein. The repertoire holds about 3,200 distinct CDR3 sequences, with over 65% as singletons. Source: T cells from blood (PBMCs), unsorted or a sorted subset (not recorded which), taken before or after yellow fever vaccination (not recorded which). The receptors here all came from a woman between 18 and 30 years old who received the yellow fever vaccine.

This chain uses TRBV11-2 with TRBJ1-1; possibly TRBD1 for D (6 bases). The V end lost 5 bases, the J end lost 3 bases, and 13 bases lay between the germline ends. From germline, CDR1 is SGHAT and CDR2 FQNNGV. The CDR3 consists of 14 residues. DNA of the CDR3: TGTGCCAGCAGCCTCAACAGGGAGTACACTGAAGCTTTCTTT. It specifies CASSLNREYTEAFF.

The V and J genes are TRBV11-3 and TRBJ2-3, with unresolved D. Germline-derived CDR1 and CDR2 are SGHNT and YENEEA. The germline V and J ends were trimmed by 5 bases and 2 bases, with 11 bases remaining between them. CDR3 size: 14 residues. CDR3 bases: TGTGCCAGCAGCCATTTGACCAACACAGATACGCAGTATTTT. Protein sequence: CASSHLTNTDTQYF.

The V call is TRBV11-1, the J call TRBJ1-1, with 10 bases lining up with TRBD1. Per the germline V gene, CDR1 is SGHAT and CDR2 is FQDESV (reference sequence). Trimming cost V 4 bases and J 4 bases; bases outside gene matches: 9. The CDR3 contains 16 residues. CDR3 region: CASSYETGGWGTEAFF. The DNA for the CDR3 is TGTGCCAGCAGCTACGAGACAGGGGGCTGGGGCACTGAAGCTTTCTTT.

This sequence joins TRBV6-1 and TRBJ1-6, with a weak D call TRBD1 (6 bases). The CDR3 sequence is 14 residues long. In germline, CDR1 is MNHNS, CDR2 SASEGT. V lost 6 bases to trimming and J lost 8 bases, with 14 bases between them. The DNA of the CDR3 is TGTGCCAGCAGAAGATTGGACAGTTATTCACCCCTCCACTTT. Translated: CASRRLDSYSPLHF.

The V gene is TRBV19, the J gene TRBJ2-7; D ambiguous. Germline loops: CDR1 LNHDA, CDR2 SQIVND (reference sequence). V was trimmed by 0 bases and J by 1 base, leaving 7 bases between them. This CDR3 contains 14 residues. This CDR3 reads CASSIDPGSYEQYF. Here the CDR3 DNA reads TGTGCCAGTAGTATAGATCCCGGTTCCTACGAGCAGTACTTC. Combining the CDR3 with reference TRBV19 and TRBJ2-7 gives the whole variable domain DGGITQSPKYLFRKEGQNVTLSCEQNLNHDAMYWYRQDPGQGLRLIYYSQIVNDFQKGDIAEGYSVSREKKESFPLTVTSAQKNPTAFYLCASSIDPGSYEQYFGPGTRLTVT.

The chain couples TRBV6-2 or TRBV6-3 to TRBJ2-1; weak D call: TRBD2 (5 bases). This CDR3 has 15 amino acids. V gave up 1 base and J gave up 8 bases, with 15 bases separating them. The germline V gene encodes CDR1 MNHEY and CDR2 SVGEGT. The CDR3 loop is CASSYLPADLDEQFF. CDR3 DNA sequence: TGTGCCAGCAGTTACTTGCCAGCGGATTTAGATGAGCAGTTCTTC.

The CDR3 region has the DNA TGTGCCAGCAGTTTGGGACTCAATCAGCCCCAGCATTTT. Translating gives CASSLGLNQPQHF. The chain carries TRBV12-3 or TRBV12-4 and TRBJ1-5, with a tentative D call TRBD1 (5 bases). Trimming left V 3 bases short and J 3 bases short, with 6 bases between. There are 13 residues in the CDR3.

Only one count was recorded for this clonotype. The chain combines TRBV4-2 with TRBJ2-5, with D unresolved. The CDR3 has 15 amino acids. Germline-derived CDR1 and CDR2 are LGHNA and YNFKEQ. The V and J ends lost 0 bases and 5 bases respectively, with 13 bases between them. The CDR3 nucleotides read TGTGCCAGCAGCCAAGATTTGGAAAGCTGGGAGACCCAGTACTTC. It is translated as CASSQDLESWETQYF.

The V gene is TRBV4-2, the J gene TRBJ2-1, with TRBD2 identical over 12 bases. Losses at the gene ends were 4 bases for V and 4 bases for J; bases not matched to a gene: 5. Per the germline V gene, CDR1 is LGHNA and CDR2 is YNFKEQ. This CDR3 is built from 16 residues. For the CDR3, the DNA is TGTGCCAGCAGCCGGGAGACTAGCGGGGGATACAATGAGCAGTTCTTC. It codes for CASSRETSGGYNEQFF.

The chain has TRBV7-3 and TRBJ1-2; 7 bases line up with TRBD1. CDR3 length equals 13 residues. J was trimmed by 8 bases and V by 5 bases; bases with no gene match: 8. The germline V gene has CDR1 SGHTA and CDR2 FQGTGA. CDR3 nucleotides: TGTGCCAGCAGCGCGACAGGGTTTGGAGGCTACACCTTC. Translating it yields CASSATGFGGYTF.

This chain joins TRBV10-3 and TRBJ2-3; a possible D gene is TRBD1 (5 bases). Trimming stripped 4 bases from V and 6 bases from J, with 8 bases between. From germline, CDR1 is ENHRY and CDR2 SYGVKD. The CDR3 is 12 amino acids. CDR3 coding DNA: TGTGCCATCAGTGTCTCAGGGGATACGCAGTATTTT. Amino acid sequence: CAISVSGDTQYF.

V is TRBV28 and J is TRBJ2-5; possible D gene TRBD1, 6 bases. In germline, CDR1 is MDHEN, CDR2 SYDVKM. This CDR3 is built from 13 residues. V lost 5 bases and J lost 7, with 14 bases in between. In nucleotides, the CDR3 is TGTGCCAGCAGTCGATCAATAGGGGGGACCCAGTACTTC. Residues: CASSRSIGGTQYF.

The chain uses TRBV11-3 and TRBJ2-3; D possibly matches TRBD1 or TRBD2 (5 bases each). The CDR3 runs 16 residues. Germline assignment: CDR1 SGHNT and CDR2 YENEEA. V was trimmed by 3 bases and J by 1 base, leaving 14 bases between them. CDR3 loop: CASSFLSPGRTDTQYF. Here the CDR3 DNA reads TGTGCCAGCAGCTTTTTGAGTCCGGGACGCACAGATACGCAGTATTTT. The entire variable domain, with the rest obtained from reference TRBV11-3 and TRBJ2-3, is as follows: EAGVVQSPRYKIIEKKQPVAFWCNPISGHNTLYWYLQNLGQGPELLIRYENEEAVDDSQLPKDRFSAERLKGVDSTLKIQPAELGDSAVYLCASSFLSPGRTDTQYFGPGTRLTVL.

The chain recombines TRBV4-3 with TRBJ2-1; no clear D. CDR1 and CDR2 (germline): LGHNA, YSLEER. The CDR3 totals 14 residues. V lost 0 bases, J lost 12 bases, and 15 bases lay in between. CDR3 region: CASSQEKVSPRQFF. The CDR3 coding sequence is TGCGCCAGCAGCCAAGAGAAAGTCTCCCCACGGCAGTTCTTC.

The chain joins TRBV6-1 to TRBJ1-2, with a possible D match to TRBD1 (5 bases). CDR3 length equals 14 residues. Trimming cost V 6 bases and J 6 bases, with 17 bases left between them. The germline V gene encodes CDR1 MNHNS and CDR2 SASEGT. The DNA for the CDR3 is TGTGCCAGCAGCAACGGGGTTTTCAGGGATGGCTACACCTTC. This codes for CASSNGVFRDGYTF.

The chain carries TRBV15 and TRBJ1-5; D is possibly TRBD1 (5 bases). The CDR3 extends over 16 amino acids. V lost 1 base and J 7 bases, leaving 17 bases between the germline ends. CDR1 LNHNV and CDR2 YYDKDF come from the germline V gene (reference sequence). Here the CDR3 reads CATSRVLGQKFQPQHF. DNA of the CDR3: TGTGCCACCAGCAGAGTTTTGGGGCAGAAGTTCCAGCCCCAGCATTTT. The full variable domain, with the rest looked up from reference TRBV15 and TRBJ1-5, is DAMVIQNPRYQVTQFGKPVTLSCSQTLNHNVMYWYQQKSSQAPKLLFHYYDKDFNNEADTPDNFQSRRPNTSFCFLDIRSPGLGDTAMYLCATSRVLGQKFQPQHFGDGTRLSIL.